These 23 T cell receptor beta chains came from one sample sequenced in a study of blood T cell repertoires in COVID-19. Profiled with immunoSEQ multiplex PCR; TCRdb holds only in-frame clones, not every one. The sample lists about 270,000 clones; around 90% were seen once. The specimen was PBMCs or T cells enriched from blood (not recorded which). These receptors were obtained from a middle-aged woman with acute COVID-19.

V is TRBV4-1 and J is TRBJ2-7; TRBD1 might be the D (6 bases). Germline V gene lookup returns CDR1 MGHRA and CDR2 YSYEKL. The CDR3 totals 15 residues. The ends were cut back, 1 base at V and 3 bases at J, with 13 bases in the middle. CDR3 amino acids: CASSQGTGQGYEQYF. The CDR3 DNA is TGCGCCAGCAGCCAAGGAACAGGGCAGGGCTACGAGCAGTACTTC.

The V gene is TRBV18, the J gene TRBJ2-6; the match to TRBD2 covers 8 bases. Unmatched junction bases numbered 7, after V lost 5 bases and J lost 4 bases. The germline gives CDR1 KGHSH, CDR2 LQKENI. The CDR3 sequence is 16 residues long. The CDR3 loop reads CASSEYSGVGANVLTF. The CDR3 nucleotides are TGTGCCAGCTCAGAATATAGCGGGGTCGGGGCCAACGTCCTGACTTTC.

The gene calls are TRBV7-8 and TRBJ2-5; 11 bases agree with TRBD2. This CDR3 region has 15 residues. The germline V gene has CDR1 SGHVS and CDR2 FQNEAQ. V trimming: 5 bases; J trimming: 1 base; junction bases outside the gene matches: 3. CDR3 sequence: CASSRGTSGQETQYF. The CDR3 DNA sequence: TGTGCCAGCAGCAGAGGGACTAGCGGCCAAGAGACCCAGTACTTC.

This chain links TRBV25-1 with TRBJ2-7, with D perhaps matching TRBD2 (5 bases). With 4 bases removed from V and 3 bases from J, the gap between germline ends came to 25 bases. CDR1 MGHDK and CDR2 SYGVNS come from the germline V gene. The CDR3 has 18 residues. The CDR3 DNA reads TGTGCCAGCAGTGGTGGAGGCAGGAAGCAATCCCGACTCTACGAGCAGTACTTC. It translates to CASSGGGRKQSRLYEQYF.

This sequence joins TRBV2 and TRBJ2-1; 8 nucleotides align to TRBD2. Germline values: CDR1 SNHLY, CDR2 FYNNEI. This CDR3 spans 14 amino acids. V gave up 7 bases and J gave up 3 bases; unmatched junction bases: 5. The chain's CDR3 is CASNELAVYNEQFF. Here the CDR3 DNA reads TGTGCCAGCAACGAACTAGCGGTCTACAATGAGCAGTTCTTC.

The chain is built from TRBV9 and TRBJ2-7, with 9 bases that match TRBD2. CDR3 length: 15 residues. The germline V gene has CDR1 SGDLS and CDR2 YYNGEE. V lost 0 bases to trimming and J lost 4 bases; unmatched junction nucleotides: 5. The CDR3 loop reads CASSVAASGAYEQYF. The CDR3, as DNA: TGTGCCAGCAGCGTAGCGGCTAGCGGGGCTTACGAGCAGTACTTC.

V usage is TRBV7-9 and J usage is TRBJ1-1; D is ambiguous. The CDR3 spans 13 residues. Germline assignment: CDR1 SEHNR and CDR2 FQNEAQ (reference sequence). The germline V and J ends were trimmed by 5 bases and 1 base, with 8 bases remaining between them. The CDR3 sequence: CASSRQENTEAFF. Here the CDR3 DNA reads TGTGCCAGCAGCCGACAAGAGAACACTGAAGCTTTCTTT.

The V and J genes are TRBV11-3 and TRBJ1-1, with 8 nucleotides matching TRBD1. V trimming: 5 bases; J trimming: 4 bases; junction bases outside the gene matches: 9. This CDR3 comprises 15 residues. From germline, CDR1 is SGHNT and CDR2 YENEEA. This CDR3 is CASSTDRGGPTEAFF. CDR3 sequence (DNA): TGTGCCAGCAGCACCGACAGGGGAGGGCCCACTGAAGCTTTCTTT. Full variable domain (missing parts from reference TRBV11-3 and TRBJ1-1): EAGVVQSPRYKIIEKKQPVAFWCNPISGHNTLYWYLQNLGQGPELLIRYENEEAVDDSQLPKDRFSAERLKGVDSTLKIQPAELGDSAVYLCASSTDRGGPTEAFFGQGTRLTVV.

The chain employs TRBV5-6 and TRBJ2-1; the match to TRBD2 covers 11 bases. The V segment lost 2 bases and the J segment 3 bases; nucleotides outside the gene matches: 4. Germline V lookup: CDR1 SGHDT, CDR2 YYEEEE. This CDR3 comprises 16 residues. The CDR3 reads CASSFTGTSGYNEQFF. The CDR3 nucleotides read TGTGCCAGCAGCTTTACCGGGACTAGCGGCTACAATGAGCAGTTCTTC.

This chain joins TRBV7-8 and TRBJ1-1; D gene unclear. V lost 5 bases, J lost 1 base, and 8 bases lay in between. Germline CDR1 SGHVS, CDR2 FQNEAQ. The CDR3 runs 13 residues. The CDR3 DNA reads TGTGCCAGCAGCACGGAGAGGAACACTGAAGCTTTCTTT. It encodes CASSTERNTEAFF.

This clone was seen more than once but under ten times. The chain joins TRBV5-6 to TRBJ2-3, with 11 bases that match TRBD2. The CDR3 length is 15 residues. The V segment lost 3 bases and the J segment 6 bases; nucleotides outside the gene matches: 6. Germline values: CDR1 SGHDT, CDR2 YYEEEE. CDR3 sequence reads: CASSYRLAGMDTQYF. The CDR3 DNA sequence: TGTGCCAGCAGCTACCGACTAGCGGGAATGGATACGCAGTATTTT.

V is TRBV2 and J is TRBJ2-1; D is perhaps TRBD2 (6 bases). The CDR3 length is 16 residues. V gave up 6 bases and J gave up 2 bases, with 17 bases separating them. CDR1 is SNHLY, CDR2 FYNNEI, per germline. CDR3 region: CASRVGAGGPYNEQFF. For the CDR3, the DNA is TGTGCCAGCAGAGTCGGAGCGGGTGGACCCTACAATGAGCAGTTCTTC.

The rearrangement joins TRBV11-3 to TRBJ2-1, with a possible D match to TRBD2 (6 bases). The CDR3 is 15 amino acids. Looked up from germline, CDR1 is SGHNT and CDR2 is YENEEA. With 3 bases removed from V and 4 bases from J, the gap between germline ends came to 13 bases. The CDR3 protein is CASSLMTRAYNEQFF. In DNA, the CDR3 is TGTGCCAGCAGCTTGATGACTAGAGCGTACAATGAGCAGTTCTTC.

V is TRBV30 and J is TRBJ2-2; 9 bases are shared with TRBD2. V lost 4 bases and J lost 3; bases outside the gene matches: 9. Germline values: CDR1 GTSNPN, CDR2 SVGIG (reference sequence). The CDR3 totals 16 residues. The CDR3 region has the DNA TGTGCCTGGACCGGCGGGAGCGGGGGGTACACCGGGGAGCTGTTTTTT. It encodes CAWTGGSGGYTGELFF.

This clone has only one observation. The genes are TRBV30 and TRBJ1-1, with 7 bases aligning to TRBD1. CDR1 and CDR2 from the germline V gene are GTSNPN and SVGIG (reference sequence). This CDR3 has 14 residues. J was trimmed by 3 bases and V by 0 bases; bases with no gene match: 4. The CDR3 is CAWSVSRGYTEAFF. The CDR3 bases are TGTGCCTGGAGTGTATCCAGGGGGTACACTGAAGCTTTCTTT. Using reference TRBV30 and TRBJ1-1 for the parts outside the CDR3, the full variable domain is SQTIHQWPATLVQPVGSPLSLECTVEGTSNPNLYWYRQAAGRGLQLLFYSVGIGQISSEVPQNLSASRPQDRQFILSSKKLLLSDSGFYLCAWSVSRGYTEAFFGQGTRLTVV.

The rearrangement joins TRBV28 to TRBJ1-2; 11 bases are a match to TRBD1. The CDR3 runs to 17 residues. Per the germline V gene, CDR1 is MDHEN and CDR2 is SYDVKM. V dropped 6 bases and J dropped 8; count of bases not matched to a gene: 17. The CDR3: CASSPQGGDRGRMGYTF. DNA of the CDR3: TGTGCCAGCAGCCCCCAGGGGGGGGACAGGGGGAGGATGGGCTACACCTTC.

The J gene is TRBJ1-1, the V gene TRBV3-1 (or the pseudogene TRBV3-2), with unresolved D. The V and J ends lost 1 base and 6 bases respectively, with 6 bases between them. Per germline, CDR1 LGHDT and CDR2 YNNKEL (reference sequence). This CDR3 is built from 12 residues. This CDR3 reads CASSQGHPEAFF. The CDR3 nucleotides read TGTGCCAGCAGCCAAGGGCACCCTGAAGCTTTCTTT.

J is TRBJ1-5 and V is TRBV5-1, with D perhaps matching TRBD1 (6 bases). CDR3 length: 15 amino acids. Trimming left V 4 bases short and J 2 bases short, with 13 bases between. The germline V gene encodes CDR1 SGHRS and CDR2 YFSETQ. CDR3 residues: CASSPQGLGNQPQHF. The CDR3 coding sequence is TGCGCCAGCAGCCCTCAGGGGCTCGGCAATCAGCCCCAGCATTTT.

The chain employs TRBV9 and TRBJ2-5; 7 bases match TRBD2. The germline gives CDR1 SGDLS, CDR2 YYNGEE. V dropped 4 bases and J dropped 4; count of bases not matched to a gene: 10. The CDR3 loop spans 15 amino acids. The CDR3 here is CASSSRQREGETQYF. CDR3 DNA: TGTGCCAGCAGCAGCCGCCAGCGGGAAGGAGAGACCCAGTACTTC. The whole variable domain, remainder taken from reference TRBV9 and TRBJ2-5, is DSGVTQTPKHLITATGQRVTLRCSPRSGDLSVYWYQQSLDQGLQFLIQYYNGEERAKGNILERFSAQQFPDLHSELNLSSLELGDSALYFCASSSRQREGETQYFGPGTRLLVL.

The genes are TRBV7-2 and TRBJ2-7, with D unclear. Germline loops: CDR1 SGHTA, CDR2 FQGNSA. V lost 5 bases to trimming and J lost 5 bases, with 7 bases between them. This CDR3 region has 11 residues. Here the CDR3 reads CASSRSHEQYF. CDR3 DNA sequence: TGTGCCAGCAGCCGTAGCCACGAGCAGTACTTC.

This sequence joins TRBV10-2 and TRBJ2-1; 11 nucleotides agree with TRBD2. The CDR3 has 15 residues. V lost 6 bases, J lost 5 bases, and 6 bases stayed unmatched. In germline, CDR1 is WSHSY, CDR2 SAAADI. The CDR3 DNA is TGCGCCAGCAGAGATAGCGGGGGGGCCAACAATGAGCAGTTCTTC. As protein: CASRDSGGANNEQFF.

J is TRBJ1-5 and V is TRBV4-3, with D unresolved. Germline CDR1 and CDR2: LGHNA and YSLEER. CDR3 size: 14 residues. Trimming took 0 bases from V and 3 from J, leaving 6 bases between them. Here the CDR3 reads CASSQERNNQPQHF. Here the CDR3 DNA reads TGCGCCAGCAGCCAAGAGCGGAACAATCAGCCCCAGCATTTT.

This clone was observed a single time. This chain links TRBV10-3 with TRBJ2-5, with TRBD2 matching over 9 bases. Germline V gene sequence: CDR1 ENHRY, CDR2 SYGVKD. V dropped 4 bases and J dropped 5; count of bases not matched to a gene: 5. The CDR3 sequence is 14 residues long. For the CDR3, the DNA is TGTGCCATCAGTGTCGGCGGGGGGGAGGAGACCCAGTACTTC. Translating it yields CAISVGGGEETQYF.